This TCR beta chain originates from a study of blood T cell repertoires in COVID-19. Study-wide background: Sites across the United States, Italy and Spain contributed samples from acute and convalescent COVID-19. The analysed material was cDNA or gDNA that came from T cells, B-cell-depleted T cells, or PBMCs.

The ends were cut back, 3 bases at V and 5 bases at J, with 12 bases in the middle. Germline values: CDR1 SGHRS, CDR2 YFSETQ. This CDR3 region has 13 residues. In the original analysis: By means of reference gene primer amplification, nucleated cell counts were estimated. TCRdb's table, derived via immunoSEQ multiplex PCR, lists solely in-frame clones and lacks some. From that table come the V and J calls and clone size; the DNA was used to work out D and trimming. The repertoire holds under 250,000 clones, with roughly 85% as singletons. The V gene is TRBV5-1, the J gene TRBJ2-7; no firm D call. Sequencing input: peripheral blood. The source of this sequence is a woman aged 65 to 85 with active or convalescent COVID-19. The CDR3 bases are TGCGCCAGCAGCTCCAGTCACGTCGACGAGCAGTACTTC. Its translation is CASSSSHVDEQYF. The complete variable domain, with remaining parts taken from reference TRBV5-1 and TRBJ2-7, reads KAGVTQTPRYLIKTRGQQVTLSCSPISGHRSVSWYQQTPGQGLQFLFEYFSETQRNKGNFPGRFSGRQFSNSRSEMNVSTLELGDSALYLCASSSSHVDEQYFGPGTRLTVT.